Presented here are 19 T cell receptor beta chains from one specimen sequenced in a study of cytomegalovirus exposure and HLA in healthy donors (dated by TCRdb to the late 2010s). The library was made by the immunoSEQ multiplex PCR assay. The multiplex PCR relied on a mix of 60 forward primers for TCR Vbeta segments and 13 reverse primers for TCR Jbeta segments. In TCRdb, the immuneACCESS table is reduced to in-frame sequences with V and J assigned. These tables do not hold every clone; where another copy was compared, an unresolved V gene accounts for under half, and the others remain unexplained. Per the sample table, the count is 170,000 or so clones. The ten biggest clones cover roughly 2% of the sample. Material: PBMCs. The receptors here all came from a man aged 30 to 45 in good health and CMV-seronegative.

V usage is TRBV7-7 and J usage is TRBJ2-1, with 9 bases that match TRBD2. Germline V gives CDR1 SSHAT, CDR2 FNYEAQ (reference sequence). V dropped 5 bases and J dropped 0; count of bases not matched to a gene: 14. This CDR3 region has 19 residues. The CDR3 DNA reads TGTGCCAGCAGCCGCTGGTTAGCGGGAGCCTCCCTCTCCTACAATGAGCAGTTCTTC. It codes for CASSRWLAGASLSYNEQFF.

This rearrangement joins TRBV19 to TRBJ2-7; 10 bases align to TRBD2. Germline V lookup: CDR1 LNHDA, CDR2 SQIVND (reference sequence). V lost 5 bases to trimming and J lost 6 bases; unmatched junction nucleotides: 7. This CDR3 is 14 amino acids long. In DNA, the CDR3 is TGTGCCAGTAGTCCGGTAGCGGGAGGATTCGAGCAGTACTTC. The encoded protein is CASSPVAGGFEQYF. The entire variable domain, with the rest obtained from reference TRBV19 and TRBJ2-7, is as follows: DGGITQSPKYLFRKEGQNVTLSCEQNLNHDAMYWYRQDPGQGLRLIYYSQIVNDFQKGDIAEGYSVSREKKESFPLTVTSAQKNPTAFYLCASSPVAGGFEQYFGPGTRLTVT.

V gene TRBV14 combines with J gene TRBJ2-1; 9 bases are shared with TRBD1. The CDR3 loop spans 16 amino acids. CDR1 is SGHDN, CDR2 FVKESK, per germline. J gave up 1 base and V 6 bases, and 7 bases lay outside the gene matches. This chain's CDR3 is CASRQQGAGSYNEQFF. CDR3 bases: TGTGCCAGCAGACAACAGGGGGCAGGGTCCTACAATGAGCAGTTCTTC.

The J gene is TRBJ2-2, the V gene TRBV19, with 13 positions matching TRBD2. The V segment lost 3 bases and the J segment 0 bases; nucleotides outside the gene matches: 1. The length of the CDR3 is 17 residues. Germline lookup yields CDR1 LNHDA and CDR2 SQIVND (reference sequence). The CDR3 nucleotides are TGTGCCAGTAGTATTGGGACTAGCGGGACGAACACCGGGGAGCTGTTTTTT. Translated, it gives CASSIGTSGTNTGELFF.

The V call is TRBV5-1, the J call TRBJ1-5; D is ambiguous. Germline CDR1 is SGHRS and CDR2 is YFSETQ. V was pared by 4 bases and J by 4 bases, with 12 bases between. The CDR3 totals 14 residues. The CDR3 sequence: CASSRGQANQPQHF. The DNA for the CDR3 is TGCGCCAGCAGCCGAGGGCAGGCTAATCAGCCCCAGCATTTT.

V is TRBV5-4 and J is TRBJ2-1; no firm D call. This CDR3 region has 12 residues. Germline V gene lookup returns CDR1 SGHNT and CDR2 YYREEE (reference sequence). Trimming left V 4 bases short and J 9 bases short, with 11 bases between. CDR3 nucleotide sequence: TGTGCCAGCAGCCTAGGAAGAGGTGAGCAGTTCTTC. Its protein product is CASSLGRGEQFF.

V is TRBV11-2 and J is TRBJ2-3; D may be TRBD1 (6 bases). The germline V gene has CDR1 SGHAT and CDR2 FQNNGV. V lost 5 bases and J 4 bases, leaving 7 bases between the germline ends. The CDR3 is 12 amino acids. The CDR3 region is CASSQGPDTQYF. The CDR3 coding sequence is TGTGCCAGCAGCCAGGGGCCAGATACGCAGTATTTT. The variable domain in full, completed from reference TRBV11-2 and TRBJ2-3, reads EAGVAQSPRYKIIEKRQSVAFWCNPISGHATLYWYQQILGQGPKLLIQFQNNGVVDDSQLPKDRFSAERLKGVDSTLKIQPAKLEDSAVYLCASSQGPDTQYFGPGTRLTVL.

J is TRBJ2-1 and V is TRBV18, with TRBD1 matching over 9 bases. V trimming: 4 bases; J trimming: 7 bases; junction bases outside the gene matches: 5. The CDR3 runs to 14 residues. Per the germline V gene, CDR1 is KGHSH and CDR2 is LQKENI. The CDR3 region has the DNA TGTGCCAGCTCACGGGACAGGGCCCAGAATGAGCAGTTCTTC. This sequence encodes CASSRDRAQNEQFF.

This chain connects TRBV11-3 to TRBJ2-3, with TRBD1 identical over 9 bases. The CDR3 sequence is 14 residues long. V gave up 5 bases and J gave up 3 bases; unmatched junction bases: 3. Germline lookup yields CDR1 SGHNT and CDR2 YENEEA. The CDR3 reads CASSPQGATDTQYF. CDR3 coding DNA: TGTGCCAGCAGCCCACAGGGGGCTACAGATACGCAGTATTTT.

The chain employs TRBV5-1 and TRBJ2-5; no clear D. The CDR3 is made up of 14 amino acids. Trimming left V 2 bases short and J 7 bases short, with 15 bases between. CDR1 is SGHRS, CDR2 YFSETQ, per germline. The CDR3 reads CASSFRSNGGTQYF. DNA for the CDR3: TGCGCCAGCAGCTTCCGCTCTAATGGCGGGACCCAGTACTTC. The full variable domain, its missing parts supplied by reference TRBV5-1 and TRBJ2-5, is KAGVTQTPRYLIKTRGQQVTLSCSPISGHRSVSWYQQTPGQGLQFLFEYFSETQRNKGNFPGRFSGRQFSNSRSEMNVSTLELGDSALYLCASSFRSNGGTQYFGPGTRLLVL.

The CDR3 DNA sequence: TGCGCCAGCAGTGGTGCGGGAGGGCCGGGTGAGCAGTACTTC. It translates to CASSGAGGPGEQYF. The chain combines TRBV10-2 with TRBJ2-7, with TRBD2 identical over 9 bases. CDR3 length equals 14 residues. With 4 bases clipped from V and 7 bases from J, the junction kept 8 bases outside the gene matches. Germline CDR1 is WSHSY and CDR2 is SAAADI.

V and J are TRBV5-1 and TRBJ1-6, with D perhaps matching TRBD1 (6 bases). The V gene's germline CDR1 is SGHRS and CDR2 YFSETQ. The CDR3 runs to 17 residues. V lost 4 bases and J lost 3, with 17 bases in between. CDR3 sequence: CASSQRDTGLYNSPLHF. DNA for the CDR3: TGCGCCAGCAGCCAGCGGGACACCGGACTCTATAATTCACCCCTCCACTTT.

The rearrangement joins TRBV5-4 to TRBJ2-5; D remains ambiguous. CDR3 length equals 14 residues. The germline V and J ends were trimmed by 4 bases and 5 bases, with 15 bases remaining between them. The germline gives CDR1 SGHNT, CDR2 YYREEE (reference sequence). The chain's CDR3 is CASSALYVEETQYF. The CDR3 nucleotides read TGTGCCAGCAGCGCACTTTATGTAGAGGAGACCCAGTACTTC.

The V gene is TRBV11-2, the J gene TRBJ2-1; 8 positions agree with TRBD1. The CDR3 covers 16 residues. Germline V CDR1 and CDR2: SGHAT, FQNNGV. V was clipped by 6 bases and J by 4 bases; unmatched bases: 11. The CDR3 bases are TGTGCCAGCAGTGGGAGACAGGGGAAGGATTACAATGAGCAGTTCTTC. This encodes CASSGRQGKDYNEQFF.

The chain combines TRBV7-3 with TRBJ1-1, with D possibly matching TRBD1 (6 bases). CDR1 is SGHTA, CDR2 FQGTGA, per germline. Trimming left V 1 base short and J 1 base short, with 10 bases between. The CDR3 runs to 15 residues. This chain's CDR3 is CASSLNGGANTEAFF. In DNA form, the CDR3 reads TGTGCCAGCAGCTTAAATGGGGGCGCGAACACTGAAGCTTTCTTT. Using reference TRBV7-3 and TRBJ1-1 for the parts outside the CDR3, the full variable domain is GAGVSQTPSNKVTEKGKYVELRCDPISGHTALYWYRQSLGQGPEFLIYFQGTGAADDSGLPNDRFFAVRPEGSVSTLKIQRTERGDSAVYLCASSLNGGANTEAFFGQGTRLTVV.

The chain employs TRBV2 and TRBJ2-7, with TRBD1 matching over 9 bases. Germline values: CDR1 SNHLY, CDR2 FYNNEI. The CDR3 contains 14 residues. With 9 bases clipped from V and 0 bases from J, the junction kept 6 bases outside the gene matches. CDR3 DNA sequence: TGTGCCAGTCGGGGGACAGGGAGCTCCTACGAGCAGTACTTC. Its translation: CASRGTGSSYEQYF.

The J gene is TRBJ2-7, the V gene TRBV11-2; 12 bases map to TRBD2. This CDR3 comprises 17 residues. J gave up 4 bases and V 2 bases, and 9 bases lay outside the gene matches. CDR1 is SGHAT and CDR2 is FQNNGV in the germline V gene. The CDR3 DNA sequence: TGTGCCAGCAGCTTATGGCTAGCGGGAGGGATGATTTACGAGCAGTACTTC. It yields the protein CASSLWLAGGMIYEQYF.

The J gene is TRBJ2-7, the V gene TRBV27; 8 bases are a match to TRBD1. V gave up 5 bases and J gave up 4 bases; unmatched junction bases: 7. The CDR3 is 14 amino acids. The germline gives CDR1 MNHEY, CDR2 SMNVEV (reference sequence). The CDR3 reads CASSPRTGFYEQYF. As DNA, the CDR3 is TGTGCCAGCAGTCCACGGACAGGGTTTTACGAGCAGTACTTC.

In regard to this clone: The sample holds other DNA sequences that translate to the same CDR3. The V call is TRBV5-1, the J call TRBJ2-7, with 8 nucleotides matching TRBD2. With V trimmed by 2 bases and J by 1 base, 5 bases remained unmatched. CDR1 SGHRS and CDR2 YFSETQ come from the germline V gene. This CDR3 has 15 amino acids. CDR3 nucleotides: TGCGCCAGCAGCTTAGGGGCGGGAGGTTCCTACGAGCAGTACTTC. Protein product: CASSLGAGGSYEQYF.